These 26 T cell receptor beta chains came from one sample sequenced in a study of T cells in Graves' hyperthyroidism and ophthalmopathy. RNA transcripts served as the template for amplifying TCR beta CDR3 regions. An initial round of RT-PCR targeting the TCR CDR3 relied on the HTBI primer set. TCRdb fed the multiplex PCR reads into MiXCR, producing one record per CDR3 protein. The table shows around 300,000 distinct CDR3 sequences, with 15% occurring only once. The source material was blood. These receptor sequences come from a woman in her forties or fifties with Graves' hyperthyroidism that later progressed to Graves' ophthalmopathy.

This clonotype appeared many times. The DNA of the CDR3 is TGTGCCAGCAGTTCCGGGACAGGGGGTGTTGAGACCCAGTACTTC. Its protein is CASSSGTGGVETQYF. The chain has TRBV27 and TRBJ2-5; 11 nucleotides agree with TRBD1. The CDR3 is 15 residues long. V gave up 4 bases and J gave up 5 bases; unmatched junction bases: 6. Per the germline V gene, CDR1 is MNHEY and CDR2 is SMNVEV (reference sequence).

This clonotype was seen repeatedly, ten times or more. The chain employs TRBV3-1 and TRBJ1-2; perhaps TRBD1 as D (5 bases). The germline V gene has CDR1 LGHDT and CDR2 YNNKEL (reference sequence). This CDR3 spans 13 amino acids. V lost 6 bases and J lost 7, with 15 bases in between. The CDR3 loop is CASRFKWDGGYTF. CDR3 bases: TGTGCCAGCAGATTCAAGTGGGACGGTGGCTACACCTTC.

At least ten counts were recorded for this clonotype. This rearrangement joins TRBV28 to TRBJ1-5, with 9 positions matching TRBD1. Germline V gene lookup returns CDR1 MDHEN and CDR2 SYDVKM. The junction had 13 bases not matched to a gene; V was cut back by 7 bases and J by 6 bases. CDR3 length: 16 amino acids. CDR3 in DNA: TGTGCCAGCACCCCCTCGGACAGGGGATTGGGTCAGCCCCAGCATTTT. Translated, it gives CASTPSDRGLGQPQHF.

At least ten counts were recorded for this clonotype. The chain joins TRBV28 to TRBJ2-1; perhaps TRBD2 as D (7 bases). Germline V gene data show CDR1 as MDHEN and CDR2 as SYDVKM. V was clipped by 4 bases and J by 15 bases, with 19 bases between them. The CDR3 sequence is 13 residues long. The CDR3 coding sequence is TGTGCCAGCAGTTCCGGGGGGCGGGAGAAAGGGTTCTTC. As protein: CASSSGGREKGFF.

This clonotype was recorded many times. V usage is TRBV3-1 and J usage is TRBJ2-7; D is unresolved. The CDR3 is made up of 13 amino acids. Per the germline V gene, CDR1 is LGHDT and CDR2 is YNNKEL (reference sequence). V lost 5 bases to trimming and J lost 3 bases, with 11 bases between them. CDR3 nucleotide sequence: TGTGCCAGCAGCGACGCAGGTATCTACGAGCAGTACTTC. It encodes CASSDAGIYEQYF.

This clonotype has ten or more counts. The rearrangement uses TRBV5-1 and TRBJ2-2; D ambiguous. Germline assignment: CDR1 SGHRS and CDR2 YFSETQ. CDR3 size: 16 residues. V dropped 0 bases and J dropped 3 bases, with 12 bases sitting between them. The CDR3 DNA follows: TGCGCCAGCAGCTTGGGGCGGTCCCTACACACCGGGGAGCTGTTTTTT. This codes for CASSLGRSLHTGELFF.

This clonotype was recorded many times. This sequence joins TRBV7-9 and TRBJ2-5; D perhaps matches TRBD1 (6 bases). The CDR3 loop spans 18 amino acids. The V end was cut by 5 bases, the J end by 0 bases, with 22 bases between. Germline-derived CDR1 and CDR2 are SEHNR and FQNEAQ (reference sequence). This CDR3 is CASSPLPSGQRNQETQYF. CDR3 in DNA: TGTGCCAGCAGCCCCCTACCCTCCGGACAGCGCAACCAAGAGACCCAGTACTTC.

This clonotype was seen a handful of times. This chain uses TRBV7-9 with TRBJ2-4; 13 bases match TRBD2. J was trimmed by 0 bases and V by 6 bases; bases with no gene match: 11. The length of the CDR3 is 19 residues. Germline V gives CDR1 SEHNR, CDR2 FQNEAQ (reference sequence). Here the CDR3 reads CASRPVGTSGTLAKNIQYF. DNA of the CDR3: TGTGCCAGCAGGCCGGTCGGGACTAGCGGGACCCTAGCCAAAAACATTCAGTACTTC.

This clonotype has ten or more counts. The chain has TRBV20-1 and TRBJ1-4; 7 bases are shared with TRBD1. Germline V CDR1 and CDR2: DFQATT, SNEGSKA (reference sequence). CDR3 length: 15 residues. V dropped 0 bases and J dropped 6; count of bases not matched to a gene: 7. The CDR3 DNA sequence: TGCAGTGCTAGAGATAGTTTCAGGGGGGATGAAAAACTGTTTTTT. Translated: CSARDSFRGDEKLFF.

This clonotype was observed a few times. The chain carries TRBV6-2 or TRBV6-3 and TRBJ2-3, with TRBD2 as a possible D gene (6 bases). Germline assignment: CDR1 MNHEY and CDR2 SVGEGT. V gave up 4 bases and J gave up 9 bases, with 11 bases separating them. The CDR3 length is 12 residues. CDR3 bases: TGTGCCAGCAGTTCGGGACTGCGGACGCAGTATTTT. Protein: CASSSGLRTQYF.

This clonotype was counted many times. CDR3 DNA sequence: TGCAGTGCTAAATCGACAGGCACAGATACGCAGTATTTT. It codes for CSAKSTGTDTQYF. The chain joins TRBV20-1 to TRBJ2-3, with TRBD1 as a possible D gene (5 bases). V was cut by 4 bases and J by 1 base, with 9 bases left in between. The CDR3 has 13 amino acids. The germline V gene has CDR1 DFQATT and CDR2 SNEGSKA (reference sequence).

For this clonotype: Given a much more abundant clone one base away, this may be a read error. The chain has TRBV7-9 and TRBJ2-1; 7 bases align to TRBD1. With 5 bases clipped from V and 7 bases from J, the junction kept 11 bases outside the gene matches. This CDR3 spans 15 amino acids. Germline CDR1 reads SEHNR; CDR2 reads FQNEAQ (reference sequence). In DNA, the CDR3 is TGTGCCAGCAGCCCGCCAGGGGGACAGCTAAATGAGCAGTTCTTC. This sequence encodes CASSPPGGQLNEQFF.

The sample holds many counts of this clonotype. The chain couples TRBV24-1 to TRBJ2-2; TRBD2 matches at 7 bases. CDR3 size: 16 residues. The germline V gene encodes CDR1 KGHDR and CDR2 SFDVKD. Unmatched junction bases numbered 7, after V lost 0 bases and J lost 7 bases. The CDR3 is CATSDLGRAGDGELFF. The DNA for the CDR3 is TGTGCCACCAGTGATTTGGGCAGGGCGGGAGACGGGGAGCTGTTTTTT.

This clonotype was found many times. J is TRBJ1-2 and V is TRBV27; 8 positions match TRBD1. V shed 7 bases, J shed 3 bases, and the junction held 10 bases outside the gene matches. The CDR3 sequence is 15 residues long. Looked up from germline, CDR1 is MNHEY and CDR2 is SMNVEV (reference sequence). The CDR3 bases are TGTGCCAGCATAAGAATAACAGGGGGACACTATGGCTACACCTTC. Translated, it gives CASIRITGGHYGYTF.

This clonotype was detected ten times or more. The chain carries TRBV6-1 and TRBJ1-5, with D unresolved. The CDR3 length is 15 residues. Germline CDR1 and CDR2: MNHNS and SASEGT. V lost 2 bases and J lost 11, with 19 bases in between. The CDR3 DNA sequence: TGTGCCAGCAGTGAACGCGGTTTGGGGAGGGCGGCCCAGCATTTT. It specifies CASSERGLGRAAQHF.

This clonotype was recorded at least ten times. The chain recombines TRBV27 with TRBJ1-5; D is ambiguous. The V end lost 6 bases, the J end lost 6 bases, and 15 bases lay between the germline ends. From germline, CDR1 is MNHEY and CDR2 SMNVEV (reference sequence). The CDR3 consists of 14 residues. CDR3 nucleotides: TGTGCCAGCAGGCATGCGGGAGGGAGTCAGCCCCAGCATTTT. It codes for CASRHAGGSQPQHF.

This clonotype was found a few times. The chain couples TRBV18 to TRBJ2-6; D gene ambiguous. The CDR3 covers 16 residues. In germline, CDR1 is KGHSH, CDR2 LQKENI. V was trimmed by 3 bases and J by 3 bases, leaving 12 bases between them. In nucleotides, the CDR3 is TGTGCCAGCTCACCTGGGCCCTACCTTGGGGCCAACGTCCTGACTTTC. Residues: CASSPGPYLGANVLTF.

This clonotype was counted many times. The gene calls are TRBV6-1 and TRBJ2-7; 11 bases align to TRBD2. V shed 8 bases and J 2 bases; nucleotides not matched to a gene: 11. Germline-derived CDR1 and CDR2 are MNHNS and SASEGT. This CDR3 region has 16 residues. The CDR3 DNA sequence: TGTGCCAGCGACCCTAATGTAGCGGGAGGGCCCTACGAGCAGTACTTC. Protein sequence: CASDPNVAGGPYEQYF.

The gene calls are TRBV19 and TRBJ2-7, with D perhaps TRBD1 (5 bases). CDR3 size: 16 residues. Trimming took off 5 bases at V and 3 bases at J, with 20 bases between the two ends. Per germline, CDR1 LNHDA and CDR2 SQIVND (reference sequence). The CDR3 DNA reads TGTGCCAGTAGTGACAGACAGTCAACTATGGTCTACGAGCAGTACTTC. Its translation: CASSDRQSTMVYEQYF.

This clonotype was observed a handful of times. It may be a read error: a sequence one base away is much more abundant. The chain links TRBV11-2 to TRBJ2-7; TRBD1 matches 7 bases. The CDR3 totals 14 residues. CDR1 and CDR2 from the germline V gene are SGHAT and FQNNGV. CDR3: CASSWNRGSYKQYF. Here the CDR3 DNA reads TGTGCCAGCAGCTGGAACAGGGGATCCTACAAGCAGTACTTC.

In its sample, this clonotype was seen many times. This chain joins TRBV3-1 and TRBJ2-3; TRBD2 matches 10 bases. Per the germline V gene, CDR1 is LGHDT and CDR2 is YNNKEL (reference sequence). The CDR3 extends over 16 amino acids. V trimming: 0 bases; J trimming: 5 bases; junction bases outside the gene matches: 5. For the CDR3, the DNA is TGTGCCAGCAGCCAAGATCGAGCGGGAGGGGTAGATACGCAGTATTTT. Translated, it gives CASSQDRAGGVDTQYF.

This clonotype was counted many times. The chain is built from TRBV13 and TRBJ2-1; 10 bases align to TRBD2. The germline CDR1 and CDR2 sequences are PRHDT and FYEKMQ (reference sequence). This CDR3 has 15 residues. J lost 5 bases, V lost 4 bases, and 5 bases had no gene match. The CDR3 DNA reads as TGTGCCAGCAGCTCTCGACTAGCGGGCGACAATGAGCAGTTCTTC. Translation: CASSSRLAGDNEQFF.

This clonotype was observed a handful of times. The chain carries TRBV6-1 and TRBJ2-5; possible D gene TRBD2, 7 bases. Looked up from germline, CDR1 is MNHNS and CDR2 is SASEGT. Trimming removed 2 bases from V and 7 bases from J, with 26 bases in between. The CDR3 loop spans 18 amino acids. The CDR3 DNA follows: TGTGCCAGCAGTGAATTGGTAGGGGCGGGGGCCCCTTGGGGGACCCAGTACTTC. Protein sequence: CASSELVGAGAPWGTQYF.

This chain uses TRBV24-1 with TRBJ2-3; TRBD2 aligns across 12 bases. This CDR3 region has 15 residues. Germline V gives CDR1 KGHDR, CDR2 SFDVKD. V was pared by 4 bases and J by 3 bases, with 1 base of the junction left unmatched. CDR3 nucleotides: TGTGCCACCAGTGAAGGGACTAGCGGGACAGATACGCAGTATTTT. Translation gives CATSEGTSGTDTQYF.

This clonotype occurred many times. The CDR3 protein is CASSLSGGTGGYNTEAFF. The CDR3 DNA is TGTGCCAGCAGCTTGTCGGGGGGGACAGGGGGCTATAACACTGAAGCTTTCTTT. This sequence joins TRBV5-6 and TRBJ1-1; 12 bases align to TRBD1. V was clipped by 1 base and J by 2 bases; unmatched bases: 9. The CDR3 contains 18 residues. Germline CDR1 and CDR2: SGHDT and YYEEEE.

The genes are TRBV7-8 and TRBJ1-1; no clear D gene. The CDR3 covers 14 residues. Germline CDR1 and CDR2: SGHVS and FQNEAQ. Trimming shortened V by 1 base and J by 5 bases, and 11 bases separated the two germline ends. CDR3 sequence: CASSLGGHGTEAFF. CDR3 sequence (DNA): TGTGCCAGCAGCTTAGGGGGTCATGGAACTGAAGCTTTCTTT.